Each of the 14 T cell receptor beta chains below was sequenced from the same sample in a study of beta chain features in type 1 diabetes. Every isolated RNA sample was fully reverse transcribed, so sequencing captured expressed TCRB transcripts. This table comes from immunoSEQ multiplex PCR, and its TCRdb copy is limited to in-frame clones, with some not included. In the table there are roughly 450,000 clones, roughly 11% of which are singletons. The sequenced sample consisted of naive CD4+ T cells from blood. The origin of the receptors is a woman under 30 in good health.

In this sample, this clone turned up a few times. V and J are TRBV7-2 and TRBJ2-7; possibly TRBD1 for D (5 bases). Germline V gives CDR1 SGHTA, CDR2 FQGNSA. Trimming cost V 5 bases and J 1 base, with 12 bases left between them. This CDR3 has 14 residues. The CDR3 reads CASSGAHWSYEQYF. The CDR3 DNA follows: TGTGCCAGCAGCGGGGCCCATTGGTCCTACGAGCAGTACTTC.

This clone was seen a few times. The J gene is TRBJ2-7, the V gene TRBV2, with 10 nucleotides matching TRBD2. There are 12 residues in the CDR3. Losses at the gene ends were 8 bases for V and 3 bases for J; bases not matched to a gene: 1. Per germline, CDR1 SNHLY and CDR2 FYNNEI. CDR3 region: CASSSGSYEQYF. The CDR3 DNA reads TGTGCCAGCTCTAGCGGGAGCTACGAGCAGTACTTC.

As to this clone: Other DNA sequences in this sample translate to the same CDR3. V usage is TRBV18 and J usage is TRBJ1-5, with 7 nucleotides matching TRBD1. The CDR3 loop spans 13 amino acids. The V gene's germline CDR1 is KGHSH and CDR2 LQKENI. The J segment lost 7 bases and the V segment lost 3 bases, leaving 3 bases of the junction unmatched. The CDR3 sequence is CASSPQGDQPQHF. CDR3 sequence (DNA): TGTGCCAGCTCACCCCAGGGGGACCAGCCCCAGCATTTT.

This rearrangement joins TRBV5-4 to TRBJ2-7, with 11 bases that match TRBD1. CDR1 and CDR2 from the germline V gene are SGHNT and YYREEE (reference sequence). The CDR3 spans 14 residues. Trimming cost V 3 bases and J 6 bases; bases outside gene matches: 5. CDR3 in DNA: TGTGCCAGCAGCTCGACTGGACAGGGGGCCGAGCAGTACGTC. It is translated as CASSSTGQGAEQYV.

This clone has just a few counts. The DNA of the CDR3 is TGTGCCAGCAGCTTCAGGGCCTACGAGCAGTACTTC. It is translated as CASSFRAYEQYF. The chain links TRBV7-2 to TRBJ2-7, with a weak D call TRBD1 (5 bases). The CDR3 has 12 amino acids. Germline V gene sequence: CDR1 SGHTA, CDR2 FQGNSA. The V and J ends lost 3 bases and 2 bases respectively, with 5 bases between them.

This chain joins TRBV4-2 and TRBJ1-2; unclear D gene. V gave up 4 bases and J gave up 0 bases, with 12 bases separating them. The length of the CDR3 is 15 residues. Germline V gives CDR1 LGHNA, CDR2 YNFKEQ. In DNA form, the CDR3 reads TGTGCCAGCAGCCCCTCGTTAACAACTAACTATGGCTACACCTTC. It encodes CASSPSLTTNYGYTF.

This clone was seen at least ten times. J is TRBJ2-5 and V is TRBV7-9; D remains ambiguous. The CDR3 covers 12 residues. Trimming removed 1 base from V and 14 bases from J, with 14 bases in between. Looked up from germline, CDR1 is SEHNR and CDR2 is FQNEAQ (reference sequence). The CDR3 here is CASSLVFSLPYF. As DNA, the CDR3 is TGTGCCAGCAGCTTAGTCTTCAGCTTACCCTACTTC.

This clone was picked up a small number of times. The chain employs TRBV6-6 and TRBJ2-4; TRBD1 matches 8 bases. The germline CDR1 and CDR2 sequences are MNHNY and SVGAGI (reference sequence). Losses at the gene ends were 6 bases for V and 0 bases for J; bases not matched to a gene: 7. This CDR3 is built from 16 residues. CDR3 region: CASSPRTGLAKNIQYF. The CDR3 bases are TGTGCCAGCAGCCCTCGGACAGGGCTAGCCAAAAACATTCAGTACTTC.

CDR3 in amino acids: CASTLRYSGELFF. DNA of the CDR3: TGTGCCAGCACTCTCCGTTATTCCGGGGAGCTGTTTTTT. The chain carries TRBV7-9 and TRBJ2-2; D not certain. Germline CDR1 SEHNR, CDR2 FQNEAQ (reference sequence). The CDR3 is made up of 13 amino acids. V lost 7 bases to trimming and J lost 6 bases, with 12 bases between them.

This clone showed up just a few times. CDR3 residues: CASSSPGGKAYNEQFF. The CDR3 DNA follows: TGTGCCAGCAGTTCCCCGGGGGGGAAGGCCTACAATGAGCAGTTCTTC. The rearrangement uses TRBV28 and TRBJ2-1; TRBD2 matches at 8 bases. CDR1 and CDR2 (germline): MDHEN, SYDVKM. The CDR3 loop spans 16 amino acids. Trimming removed 4 bases from V and 2 bases from J; junction bases left unmatched: 7.

This clone was counted only a few times. This chain links TRBV14 with TRBJ2-3, with D possibly matching TRBD1 (6 bases). CDR1 is SGHDN, CDR2 FVKESK, per germline. The CDR3 length is 16 residues. Trimming pared 4 bases from V and 6 bases from J, leaving 20 bases between. Written as DNA, the CDR3 is TGTGCCAGCAGCCCCAGGGGAGCTCTTAGAAGGGATACGCAGTATTTT. Translation: CASSPRGALRRDTQYF.

This clone came up a few times. This sequence joins TRBV5-1 and TRBJ1-1; D is uncertain. Trimming shortened V by 4 bases and J by 1 base, and 11 bases separated the two germline ends. CDR1 SGHRS and CDR2 YFSETQ come from the germline V gene. The CDR3 is made up of 14 amino acids. The CDR3 DNA is TGCGCCAGCAGCGATGGACCAAAGAACACTGAAGCTTTCTTT. Translated, it gives CASSDGPKNTEAFF.

Details on this clone: Within the sample, other DNA sequences also encode this same CDR3. This chain links TRBV5-1 with TRBJ2-5, with D maybe TRBD1 (5 bases). V shed 2 bases and J shed 5 bases, with 10 bases lying between them. Germline lookup yields CDR1 SGHRS and CDR2 YFSETQ. The CDR3 is 13 residues long. CDR3 in DNA: TGCGCCAGCAGCTTCGGACAACAGGAGACCCAGTACTTC. Amino acid sequence: CASSFGQQETQYF.

This chain uses TRBV18 with TRBJ2-5; perhaps TRBD2 as D (6 bases). Looked up from germline, CDR1 is KGHSH and CDR2 is LQKENI. The length of the CDR3 is 13 residues. Trimming left V 5 bases short and J 6 bases short, with 13 bases between. CDR3 in amino acids: CASSSRESQTQYF. For the CDR3, the DNA is TGTGCCAGCTCATCTCGGGAGTCGCAGACCCAGTACTTC.